The 26 T cell receptor beta chains presented below share a single source sample, sequenced in a study of blood T cell repertoires in COVID-19. The protocol was immunoSEQ multiplex PCR, while the TCRdb copy is restricted to in-frame clones and leaves out a portion. The data hold approximately 100,000 clones, with about four fifths observed a single time. Sequenced sample: peripheral blood. The source is a man in his 70s with acute or convalescent COVID-19.

The chain has TRBV29-1 and TRBJ2-3; 7 nucleotides agree with TRBD2. CDR3 length: 13 residues. The trim removed 7 bases at V and 6 bases at J, leaving 10 bases unmatched. CDR1 is SQVTM, CDR2 ANQGSEA, per germline. The CDR3: CSALGGSGDTQYF. CDR3 nucleotide sequence: TGCAGCGCTCTTGGCGGGAGCGGCGATACGCAGTATTTT.

J is TRBJ2-2 and V is TRBV28; tentatively, D is TRBD2 (5 bases). V shed 3 bases and J shed 7 bases, with 9 bases lying between them. Germline lookup yields CDR1 MDHEN and CDR2 SYDVKM. This CDR3 has 13 residues. The CDR3 nucleotides read TGTGCCAGCAGTTTCGGGGTGGGCGGGGAGCTGTTTTTT. It yields the protein CASSFGVGGELFF.

A remark on this clone: The CDR3 does not close with the conserved phenylalanine or tryptophan, likely indicating a read error. Because the CDR3's place on the DNA is in doubt, the DNA is left out and the CDR3 is given as listed by TCRdb. The chain combines TRBV29-1 with TRBJ1-2; no DNA check was done on the table's D call, TRBD1. Germline V lookup: CDR1 SQVTM, CDR2 ANQGSEA. The CDR3 spans 11 residues, counting both ends. The CDR3 reads CSVEEQGLHGI.

The V call is TRBV11-3, the J call TRBJ2-7; 7 nucleotides agree with TRBD1. With 6 bases clipped from V and 7 bases from J, the junction kept 9 bases outside the gene matches. The CDR3 is 13 residues long. Germline V gene data show CDR1 as SGHNT and CDR2 as YENEEA. The CDR3 DNA follows: TGTGCCAGCAGTCTAAGACAGGGCGGGGAGCAGTACTTC. Encoded protein: CASSLRQGGEQYF.

The V and J genes are TRBV7-2 and TRBJ2-7, with TRBD1 matching over 8 bases. The CDR3 runs to 17 residues. Trimming cost V 4 bases and J 2 bases; bases outside gene matches: 13. Germline CDR1 reads SGHTA; CDR2 reads FQGNSA. The CDR3 nucleotides read TGTGCCAGCAGCTCCATGGGACAGGTCGTTGGCGCCTACGAGCAGTACTTC. It yields the protein CASSSMGQVVGAYEQYF.

J is TRBJ2-1 and V is TRBV19, with a tentative D call TRBD2 (7 bases). The CDR3 extends over 15 amino acids. CDR1 and CDR2 from the germline V gene are LNHDA and SQIVND (reference sequence). Trimming pared 1 base from V and 10 bases from J, leaving 17 bases between. Written as DNA, the CDR3 is TGTGCCAGTAGTATAGCTGGGGGGGCGGGTGGAGAGCAGTTCTTC. Amino acid sequence: CASSIAGGAGGEQFF.

V and J are TRBV6-5 and TRBJ1-4, with 7 bases lining up with TRBD1. Germline V gene data show CDR1 as MNHEY and CDR2 as SVGAGI. This CDR3 is 14 amino acids long. Trimming at V came to 6 bases and at J to 6 bases, leaving 7 bases not matched to a gene. CDR3 in DNA: TGTGCCAGCAGCTACAGGGGATGGGATGAAAAACTGTTTTTT. The encoded protein is CASSYRGWDEKLFF.

This clone was picked up many times. J is TRBJ2-3 and V is TRBV5-1; 8 bases are a match to TRBD2. CDR1 SGHRS and CDR2 YFSETQ come from the germline V gene. The CDR3 is 16 amino acids. The V segment lost 4 bases and the J segment 0 bases; nucleotides outside the gene matches: 7. CDR3 loop: CASSRNGRGSTDTQYF. CDR3 in DNA: TGCGCCAGCAGCCGTAACGGGAGGGGGAGCACAGATACGCAGTATTTT.

The rearrangement joins TRBV18 to TRBJ2-1; 7 bases map to TRBD1. The CDR3 runs 14 residues. After removal of 6 bases from V and 5 bases from J, the junction contained 7 bases not matched to a gene. In germline, CDR1 is KGHSH, CDR2 LQKENI. CDR3 in DNA: TGTGCCAGCTCGTACAGGGGATCGGACAATGAGCAGTTCTTC. This gives the protein CASSYRGSDNEQFF.

The V call is TRBV27, the J call TRBJ2-3, with D perhaps matching TRBD1 (7 bases). The CDR3 is 18 residues long. CDR1 is MNHEY and CDR2 is SMNVEV in the germline V gene (reference sequence). Trimming took off 3 bases at V and 3 bases at J, with 22 bases between the two ends. The CDR3 loop is CASSFQGGYFSRTDTQYF. DNA for the CDR3: TGTGCCAGCAGTTTCCAGGGGGGCTATTTTAGTAGGACAGATACGCAGTATTTT.

This chain joins TRBV19 and TRBJ1-2; D is perhaps TRBD1 (6 bases). Per germline, CDR1 LNHDA and CDR2 SQIVND (reference sequence). Trimming shortened V by 6 bases and J by 4 bases, and 15 bases separated the two germline ends. CDR3 length: 14 amino acids. The DNA for the CDR3 is TGTGCCAGTAGGCGACGACAGGCAGGCTATGGCTACACCTTC. Its translation: CASRRRQAGYGYTF.

The chain joins TRBV15 to TRBJ2-7; 9 bases are shared with TRBD1. This CDR3 comprises 15 residues. From germline, CDR1 is LNHNV and CDR2 YYDKDF (reference sequence). Trimming removed 3 bases from V and 0 bases from J; junction bases left unmatched: 3. The CDR3 nucleotides are TGTGCCACCAGCAGGGACAGGGGACTCTCCTACGAGCAGTACTTC. As protein: CATSRDRGLSYEQYF.

The V call is TRBV19, the J call TRBJ2-7, with D maybe TRBD1 (6 bases). The CDR3 runs 14 residues. Trimming left V 2 bases short and J 1 base short, with 9 bases between. CDR1 and CDR2 from the germline V gene are LNHDA and SQIVND (reference sequence). The CDR3 reads CASSIQGRSYEQYF. The DNA for the CDR3 is TGTGCCAGTAGTATACAGGGGAGATCCTACGAGCAGTACTTC.

CDR3 region: CASTNGGATGRSYTF. The CDR3, as DNA: TGTGCCAGTACCAACGGGGGTGCGACGGGAAGAAGCTACACCTTC. The rearrangement joins TRBV19 to TRBJ1-2, with D maybe TRBD1 (5 bases). V was trimmed by 7 bases and J by 9 bases, leaving 24 bases between them. Germline V CDR1 and CDR2: LNHDA, SQIVND (reference sequence). The CDR3 runs 15 residues. Drawing the rest from reference TRBV19 and TRBJ1-2, the complete variable domain is DGGITQSPKYLFRKEGQNVTLSCEQNLNHDAMYWYRQDPGQGLRLIYYSQIVNDFQKGDIAEGYSVSREKKESFPLTVTSAQKNPTAFYLCASTNGGATGRSYTFGSGTRLTVV.

This clone was observed a handful of times. The chain joins TRBV5-6 to TRBJ1-4, with 10 positions matching TRBD1. Germline V CDR1 and CDR2: SGHDT, YYEEEE. Unmatched junction bases numbered 5, after V lost 5 bases and J lost 7 bases. The CDR3 runs 14 residues. CDR3 in DNA: TGTGCCAGCAGACGGGGACAGGGGCTTGAAAAACTGTTTTTT. Protein sequence: CASRRGQGLEKLFF.

The table lists this clone with a count of one. The chain has TRBV29-1 and TRBJ2-7; D is perhaps TRBD2 (6 bases). V lost 4 bases and J lost 0, with 13 bases in between. This CDR3 is 14 amino acids long. The germline V gene has CDR1 SQVTM and CDR2 ANQGSEA. The CDR3 DNA sequence: TGCAGCGTTGGGCGGGGAGCTCGCTCCTACGAGCAGTACTTC. Translating it yields CSVGRGARSYEQYF.

This clone was seen only a few times. The chain couples TRBV5-4 to TRBJ2-7, with no clear D. The CDR3 spans 14 residues. Between the trimmed V and J ends, which lost 0 bases and 2 bases, there was a span of 9 bases. Per the germline V gene, CDR1 is SGHNT and CDR2 is YYREEE (reference sequence). CDR3 in DNA: TGTGCCAGCAGCTTGGAATTCATTCCCTACGAGCAGTACTTC. Amino acid sequence: CASSLEFIPYEQYF.

This sequence joins TRBV6-5 and TRBJ1-4; D is perhaps TRBD1 (5 bases). V lost 0 bases and J 10 bases, leaving 9 bases between the germline ends. CDR3 length: 13 residues. CDR1 and CDR2 from the germline V gene are MNHEY and SVGAGI. The CDR3 bases are TGTGCCAGCAGTTACTCGTGGGGCGGAAAACTGTTTTTT. This encodes CASSYSWGGKLFF.

This sequence joins TRBV6-6 and TRBJ2-7; D uncertain. This CDR3 has 12 amino acids. Germline assignment: CDR1 MNHNY and CDR2 SVGAGI (reference sequence). V was pared by 0 bases and J by 6 bases, with 6 bases between. CDR3 protein: CASSYSRGEQYF. DNA of the CDR3: TGTGCCAGCAGTTACTCCCGAGGCGAGCAGTACTTC.

The chain links TRBV9 to TRBJ1-3; 11 bases align to TRBD1. V gave up 5 bases and J gave up 2 bases; unmatched junction bases: 3. Germline loops: CDR1 SGDLS, CDR2 YYNGEE. This CDR3 has 15 amino acids. CDR3 amino acids: CASSGQGAAGNTIYF. For the CDR3, the DNA is TGTGCCAGCAGTGGACAGGGGGCGGCTGGAAACACCATATATTTT.

There are a few counts of this clone. The chain has TRBV7-8 and TRBJ2-1; D possibly corresponds to TRBD2 (6 bases). V was pared by 8 bases and J by 10 bases, with 18 bases between. Germline V CDR1 and CDR2: SGHVS, FQNEAQ. The length of the CDR3 is 13 residues. This chain's CDR3 is CASRRDSAGEQFF. The DNA for the CDR3 is TGTGCCAGCCGCCGGGACTCCGCGGGGGAGCAGTTCTTC.

The rearrangement links TRBV27 to TRBJ2-7; a weak D match, TRBD1 (6 bases). Germline CDR1 reads MNHEY; CDR2 reads SMNVEV (reference sequence). The CDR3 is 14 residues long. Trimming removed 3 bases at V and 6 bases at J, with 15 bases between. CDR3 coding DNA: TGTGCCAGCAGTTTTCGGGACATCTCTCTCGAGCAGTACTTC. This codes for CASSFRDISLEQYF.

The rearrangement links TRBV12-3 or TRBV12-4 to TRBJ2-1; 8 nucleotides match TRBD1. The length of the CDR3 is 9 residues. V lost 8 bases and J lost 14; bases outside the gene matches: 2. CDR3 sequence (DNA): TGTGCCAGCTGGGGACAGGAGTTCTTC. Translated, it gives CASWGQEFF.

The chain couples TRBV5-6 to TRBJ1-3, with a possible D match to TRBD1 (6 bases). This CDR3 comprises 15 residues. Between the trimmed V and J ends, which lost 0 bases and 4 bases, there was a span of 11 bases. Germline V gene sequence: CDR1 SGHDT, CDR2 YYEEEE. CDR3 sequence: CASSLVGAEGNTIYF. In nucleotides, the CDR3 is TGTGCCAGCAGCTTGGTGGGGGCTGAGGGAAACACCATATATTTT. Based on the CDR3 plus reference TRBV5-6 and TRBJ1-3, the full variable domain is DAGVTQSPTHLIKTRGQQVTLRCSPKSGHDTVSWYQQALGQGPQFIFQYYEEEERQRGNFPDRFSGHQFPNYSSELNVNALLLGDSALYLCASSLVGAEGNTIYFGEGSWLTVV.

The chain links TRBV21-1 to TRBJ1-1; the table's D call, TRBD1, has no DNA check behind it. TRBV21-1 is listed as a pseudogene. CDR3 length: 14 residues. CDR3 sequence reads: CASSNPGQGTEAFF. The CDR3 DNA sequence: TGTGCCAGCAGCAATCCGGGACAGGGGACTGAAGCTTTCTTT.

With respect to this clone: At the DNA level, this CDR3 is encoded by other sequences in the same sample as well. The rearrangement links TRBV5-1 to TRBJ2-5, with 8 bases fitting TRBD1. The CDR3 is made up of 14 amino acids. Germline assignment: CDR1 SGHRS and CDR2 YFSETQ. After removal of 4 bases from V and 5 bases from J, the junction contained 7 bases not matched to a gene. This CDR3 is CASSPGTGEETQYF. CDR3 DNA sequence: TGCGCCAGCAGCCCCGGGACAGGTGAGGAGACCCAGTACTTC.